This T cell receptor (beta chain) originates from a study of T cells in Graves' hyperthyroidism and ophthalmopathy. Across the study: Specimen type is peripheral blood, collected at initial diagnosis prior to any treatment.

In germline, CDR1 is MDHEN, CDR2 SYDVKM. Trimming removed 4 bases from V and 6 bases from J; junction bases left unmatched: 8. The CDR3 is made up of 16 amino acids. This clonotype was detected ten times or more. Amplification of TCR beta CDR3 regions used RNA as the template. HTBI primers were employed in a first-round RT-PCR of the TCR CDR3. TCRdb reprocessed the multiplex PCR reads with MiXCR, giving one entry per CDR3 protein. The sample records 300,000 to 450,000 distinct CDR3 sequences, 25% being singletons. The TCR comes from a man aged 50 or older with Graves' hyperthyroidism. The chain employs TRBV28 and TRBJ2-7; 14 nucleotides line up with TRBD2. Sequenced input: blood. CDR3 sequence (DNA): TGTGCCAGCAGTTCCCTCGGGGGGACTAGCGGGAGCGAGCAGTACTTC. Translated: CASSSLGGTSGSEQYF. The complete variable domain, with remaining parts taken from reference TRBV28 and TRBJ2-7, reads DVKVTQSSRYLVKRTGEKVFLECVQDMDHENMFWYRQDPGLGLRLIYFSYDVKMKEKGDIPEGYSVSREKKERFSLILESASTNQTSMYLCASSSLGGTSGSEQYFGPGTRLTVT.